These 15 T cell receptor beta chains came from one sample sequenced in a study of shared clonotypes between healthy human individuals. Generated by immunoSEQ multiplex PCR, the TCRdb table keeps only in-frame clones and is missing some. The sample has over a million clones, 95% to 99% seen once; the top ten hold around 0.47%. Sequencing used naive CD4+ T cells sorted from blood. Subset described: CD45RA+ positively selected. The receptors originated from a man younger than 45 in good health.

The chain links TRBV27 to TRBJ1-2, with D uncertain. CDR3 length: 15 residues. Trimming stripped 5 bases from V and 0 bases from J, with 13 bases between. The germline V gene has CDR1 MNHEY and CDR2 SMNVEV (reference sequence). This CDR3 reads CASSRAGGANYGYTF. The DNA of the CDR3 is TGTGCCAGCAGTCGGGCAGGAGGAGCTAACTATGGCTACACCTTC.

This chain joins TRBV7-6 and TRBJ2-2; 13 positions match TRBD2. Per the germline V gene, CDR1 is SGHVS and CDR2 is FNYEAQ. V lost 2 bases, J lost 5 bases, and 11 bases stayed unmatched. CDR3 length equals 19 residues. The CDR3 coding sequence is TGTGCCAGCAGCTTATTACCCGGACTAGCGGGAGCTGGAACCGGGGAGCTGTTTTTT. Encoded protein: CASSLLPGLAGAGTGELFF.

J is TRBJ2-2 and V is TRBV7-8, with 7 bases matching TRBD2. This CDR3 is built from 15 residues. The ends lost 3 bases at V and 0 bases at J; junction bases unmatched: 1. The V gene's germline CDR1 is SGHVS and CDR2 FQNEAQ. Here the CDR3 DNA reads TGTGCCAGCAGCTTTAGCGGGTCGAACACCGGGGAGCTGTTTTTT. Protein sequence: CASSFSGSNTGELFF.

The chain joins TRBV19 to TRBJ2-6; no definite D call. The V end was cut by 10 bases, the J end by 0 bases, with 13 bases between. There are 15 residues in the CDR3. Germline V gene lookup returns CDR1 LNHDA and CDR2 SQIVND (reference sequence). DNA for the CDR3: TGTGCCACCCGCTATGGGTCCTCTGGGGCCAACGTCCTGACTTTC. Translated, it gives CATRYGSSGANVLTF.

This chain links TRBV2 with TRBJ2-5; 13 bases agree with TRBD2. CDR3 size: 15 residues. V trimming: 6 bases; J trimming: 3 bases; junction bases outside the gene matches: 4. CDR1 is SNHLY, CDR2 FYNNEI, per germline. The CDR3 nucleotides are TGTGCCAGCAGCAAAACTAGCGGGAGGGAAGAGACCCAGTACTTC. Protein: CASSKTSGREETQYF.

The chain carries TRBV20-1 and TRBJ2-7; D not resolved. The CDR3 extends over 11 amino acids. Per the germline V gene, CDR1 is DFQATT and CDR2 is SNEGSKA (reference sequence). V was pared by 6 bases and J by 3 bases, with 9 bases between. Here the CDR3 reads CSAKTIYEQYF. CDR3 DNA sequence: TGCAGTGCAAAGACAATCTACGAGCAGTACTTC.

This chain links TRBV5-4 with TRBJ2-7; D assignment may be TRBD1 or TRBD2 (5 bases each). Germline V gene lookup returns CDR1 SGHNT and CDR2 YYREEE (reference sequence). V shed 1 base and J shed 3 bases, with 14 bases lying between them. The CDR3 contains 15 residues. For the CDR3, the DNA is TGTGCCAGCAGCTTGTACCGGGGCATGAGCTACGAGCAGTACTTC. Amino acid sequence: CASSLYRGMSYEQYF.

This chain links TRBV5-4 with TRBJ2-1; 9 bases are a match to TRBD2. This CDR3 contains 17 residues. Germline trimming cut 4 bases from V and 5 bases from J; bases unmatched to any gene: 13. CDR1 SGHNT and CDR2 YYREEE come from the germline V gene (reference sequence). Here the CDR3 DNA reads TGTGCCAGCAGCCGCTTCGCTAGCGGGAATTCAGACAATGAGCAGTTCTTC. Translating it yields CASSRFASGNSDNEQFF.

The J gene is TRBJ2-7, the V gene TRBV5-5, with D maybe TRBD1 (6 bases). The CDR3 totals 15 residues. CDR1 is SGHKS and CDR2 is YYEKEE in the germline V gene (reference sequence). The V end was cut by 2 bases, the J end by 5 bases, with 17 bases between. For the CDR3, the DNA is TGTGCCAGCAGCTTCCCCGTCCTGGGGGCCCACGAGCAGTACTTC. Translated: CASSFPVLGAHEQYF.

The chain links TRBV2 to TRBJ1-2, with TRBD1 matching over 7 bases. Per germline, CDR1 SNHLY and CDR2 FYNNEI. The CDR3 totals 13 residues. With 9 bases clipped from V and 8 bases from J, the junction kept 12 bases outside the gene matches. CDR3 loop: CARPGQQEGGYTF. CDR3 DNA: TGTGCCAGGCCGGGACAGCAGGAAGGGGGCTACACCTTC.

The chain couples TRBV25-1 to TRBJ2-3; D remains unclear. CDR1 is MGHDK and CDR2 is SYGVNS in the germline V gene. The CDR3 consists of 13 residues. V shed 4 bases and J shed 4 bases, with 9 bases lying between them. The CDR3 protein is CASSGVGADTQYF. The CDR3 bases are TGTGCCAGCAGTGGGGTAGGAGCAGATACGCAGTATTTT. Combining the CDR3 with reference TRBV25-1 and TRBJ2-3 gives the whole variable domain EADIYQTPRYLVIGTGKKITLECSQTMGHDKMYWYQQDPGMELHLIHYSYGVNSTEKGDLSSESTVSRIRTEHFPLTLESARPSHTSQYLCASSGVGADTQYFGPGTRLTVL.

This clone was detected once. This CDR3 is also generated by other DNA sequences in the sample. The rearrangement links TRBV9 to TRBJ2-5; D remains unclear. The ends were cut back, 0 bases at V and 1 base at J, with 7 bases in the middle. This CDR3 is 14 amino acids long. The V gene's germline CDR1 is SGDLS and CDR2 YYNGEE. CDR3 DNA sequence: TGTGCCAGCAGCGTAGGTGGCAGCCAAGAGACCCAGTACTTC. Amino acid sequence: CASSVGGSQETQYF.

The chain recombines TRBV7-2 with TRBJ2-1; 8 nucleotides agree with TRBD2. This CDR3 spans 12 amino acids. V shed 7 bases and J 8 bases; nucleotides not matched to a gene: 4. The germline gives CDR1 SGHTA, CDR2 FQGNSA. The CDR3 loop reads CASNMREDEQFF. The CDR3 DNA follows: TGTGCCAGCAACATGCGGGAGGATGAGCAGTTCTTC. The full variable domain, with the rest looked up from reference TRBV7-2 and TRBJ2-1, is GAGVSQSPSNKVTEKGKDVELRCDPISGHTALYWYRQSLGQGLEFLIYFQGNSAPDKSGLPSDRFSAERTGGSVSTLTIQRTQQEDSAVYLCASNMREDEQFFGPGTRLTVL.

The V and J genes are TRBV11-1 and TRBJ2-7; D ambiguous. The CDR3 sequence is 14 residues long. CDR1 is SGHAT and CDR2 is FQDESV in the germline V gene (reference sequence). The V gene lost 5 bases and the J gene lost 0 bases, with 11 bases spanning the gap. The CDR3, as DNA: TGTGCCAGCAGCCCCAGTCGCGGCTCCTACGAGCAGTACTTC. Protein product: CASSPSRGSYEQYF.

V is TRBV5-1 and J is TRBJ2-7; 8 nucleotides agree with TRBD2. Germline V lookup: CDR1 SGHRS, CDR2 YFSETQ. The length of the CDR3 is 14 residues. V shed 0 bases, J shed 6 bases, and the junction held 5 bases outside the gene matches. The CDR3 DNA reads TGCGCCAGCAGCTTGGTAGCGGGATCTACCGAGCAGTACTTC. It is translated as CASSLVAGSTEQYF.